Included here is one TCR beta chain sequence, with context. Antigen unknown. A read error may produce the germline difference seen at one junction end. No cell sorting was done before RNA was extracted from the tissue. This non-tumor lung sample came from over 3 cm beyond the tumor edge. Donors were chemotherapy-naive, newly diagnosed lung cancer surgical patients in China, August–late 2014. The CDR3 extends over 14 amino acids. This record comes from a study of tumor and adjacent non-tumor tissue in lung cancer. For the study at large: Patients were aged roughly 30 to 76, roughly nine men and about five women, stage I to III. Samples averaged around 4 million productive TCRbeta reads each. Study findings and constraints: Compared with tumor, normal lung showed significantly lower TCR diversity.

Three rounds of nested PCR, following a modified ARM-PCR protocol, produced the TCRbeta library. TCRdb used MiXCR to reprocess the multiplex PCR reads, holding one entry per CDR3 protein. The sample has 60,000 to 70,000 distinct CDR3 sequences, 75% to 85% seen once. The clonotype originates from a man between 60 and 70 years old with non-small cell lung cancer. Sample: distant non-tumor lung tissue. The chain joins TRBV12-3 or TRBV12-4 to TRBJ2-5; D might be TRBD1 (6 bases). The CDR3 DNA sequence: TGTGCCAGCAGTTCCGGACAGTACCAAGAGGCCCAGTACTTC. Translation: CASSSGQYQEAQYF.